A single sample is the source of the 10 T cell receptor beta chains below, sequenced in a study of tumor-infiltrating lymphocytes in oesophageal squamous cell carcinoma. TCRdb redid the calling of the PCR reads with MiXCR, one entry per CDR3 protein. The sample gives some 12,000 distinct CDR3 sequences, about 60% of which show up once; approximately 24% is in the top ten. Material: esophageal tumor tissue. The receptors derive from a male donor with esophageal squamous cell carcinoma.

Concerning this clonotype itself: Lacking the conserved final phenylalanine or tryptophan, this CDR3 likely reflects a read error. The DNA is omitted, as the CDR3 cannot be located on it reliably, and the CDR3 follows TCRdb's listing. The rearrangement links TRBV7-2 to TRBJ2-7; no DNA check was done on the table's D call, TRBD1. The CDR3 is 19 residues long, counting both termini. CDR1 SGHTA and CDR2 FQGNSA come from the germline V gene. CDR3 protein: CASSSPSTGGTRGTQYFGS.

The V call is TRBV7-3, the J call TRBJ2-3; possible D gene TRBD2, 5 bases. The CDR3 is 14 residues long. Germline CDR1 SGHTA, CDR2 FQGTGA. V dropped 1 base and J dropped 14 bases, with 19 bases sitting between them. The DNA of the CDR3 is TGTGCCAGCAGCTTAAGGTGGTGGGCCGGGGAGCTGTATTTT. Translating gives CASSLRWWAGELYF.

The DNA for the CDR3 is TGTGCCAGCAGCTCCGACGAAATCGGGCAGTATTTT. The encoded protein is CASSSDEIGQYF. The chain employs TRBV7-2 and TRBJ2-3, with D unresolved. Per the germline V gene, CDR1 is SGHTA and CDR2 is FQGNSA. The CDR3 is made up of 12 amino acids. Deletions cut 4 bases from V and 11 bases from J, with 13 bases between. Full variable domain (missing parts from reference TRBV7-2 and TRBJ2-3): GAGVSQSPSNKVTEKGKDVELRCDPISGHTALYWYRQSLGQGLEFLIYFQGNSAPDKSGLPSDRFSAERTGGSVSTLTIQRTQQEDSAVYLCASSSDEIGQYFGPGTRLTVL.

The J gene is TRBJ2-1, the V gene TRBV12-3 or TRBV12-4, with 10 bases identical to TRBD2. V was pared by 3 bases and J by 10 bases, with 6 bases of the junction left unmatched. This CDR3 region has 14 residues. The CDR3: CASSFTRLAGEQFF. The CDR3 region has the DNA TGTGCCAGCAGTTTTACGAGACTAGCGGGCGAGCAGTTCTTC.

At least ten counts were recorded for this clonotype. This sequence joins TRBV6-1 and TRBJ1-2, with D uncertain. Germline values: CDR1 MNHNS, CDR2 SASEGT. The V and J ends lost 3 bases and 0 bases respectively, with 8 bases between them. The CDR3 runs 14 residues. The CDR3 DNA reads as TGTGCCAGCAGTGACCTGACCTCTAACTATGGCTACACCTTC. Amino acids: CASSDLTSNYGYTF.

This clonotype was seen repeatedly, ten times or more. The CDR3 reads CASSPGAVYNEQFF. CDR3 in DNA: TGTGCCAGTAGCCCCGGGGCTGTCTACAATGAGCAGTTCTTC. The chain uses TRBV19 and TRBJ2-1, with D tentatively TRBD1 or TRBD2 (5 bases each). There are 14 residues in the CDR3. V gave up 6 bases and J gave up 3 bases, with 12 bases separating them. Germline CDR1 is LNHDA and CDR2 is SQIVND (reference sequence). Variable domain in full (rest from reference TRBV19 and TRBJ2-1): DGGITQSPKYLFRKEGQNVTLSCEQNLNHDAMYWYRQDPGQGLRLIYYSQIVNDFQKGDIAEGYSVSREKKESFPLTVTSAQKNPTAFYLCASSPGAVYNEQFFGPGTRLTVL.

The table lists this clonotype with a few counts. The chain employs TRBV7-8 and TRBJ2-3; D might be TRBD2 (5 bases). V was shortened by 4 bases and J by 4 bases, with 12 bases between the two germline ends. The CDR3 length is 14 residues. CDR1 and CDR2 from the germline V gene are SGHVS and FQNEAQ. The CDR3 DNA follows: TGTGCCAGCAGCTCACCTAGCTTGGCAGATACGCAGTATTTT. The encoded protein is CASSSPSLADTQYF.

The rearrangement uses TRBV7-2 and TRBJ2-4; 7 bases match TRBD1. The DNA end is more similar to TRBJ2-1, so the J call may be wrong. Germline values: CDR1 SGHTA, CDR2 FQGNSA. The CDR3 is made up of 15 amino acids. The chain's CDR3 is CASSLRGQLLNEQFF. The CDR3 region has the DNA TGTGCCAGCAGCTTAAGGGGACAGCTTTTAAATGAGCAGTTCTTC.

This chain links TRBV11-1 with TRBJ2-6; D might be TRBD2 (5 bases). The V and J ends lost 5 bases and 4 bases respectively, with 12 bases between them. The CDR3 extends over 15 amino acids. CDR1 and CDR2 (germline): SGHAT, FQDESV (reference sequence). The CDR3 region has the DNA TGTGCCAGCAGCGCCGGACTGCCGGGGGCCAACGTCCTGACTTTC. Its protein is CASSAGLPGANVLTF. Using reference TRBV11-1 and TRBJ2-6 for the parts outside the CDR3, the full variable domain is EAEVAQSPRYKITEKSQAVAFWCDPISGHATLYWYRQILGQGPELLVQFQDESVVDDSQLPKDRFSAERLKGVDSTLKIQPAELGDSAMYLCASSAGLPGANVLTFGAGSRLTVL.

The table lists this clonotype with a count of one. The chain has TRBV2 and TRBJ2-4; D call uncertain. Between the trimmed V and J ends, which lost 6 bases and 13 bases, there was a span of 22 bases. The CDR3 is 14 residues long. Germline V CDR1 and CDR2: SNHLY, FYNNEI. The DNA of the CDR3 is TGTGCCAGCAGCCCCCCTCAGACCCATCCAGAGCAGTACTTC. Its translation: CASSPPQTHPEQYF.